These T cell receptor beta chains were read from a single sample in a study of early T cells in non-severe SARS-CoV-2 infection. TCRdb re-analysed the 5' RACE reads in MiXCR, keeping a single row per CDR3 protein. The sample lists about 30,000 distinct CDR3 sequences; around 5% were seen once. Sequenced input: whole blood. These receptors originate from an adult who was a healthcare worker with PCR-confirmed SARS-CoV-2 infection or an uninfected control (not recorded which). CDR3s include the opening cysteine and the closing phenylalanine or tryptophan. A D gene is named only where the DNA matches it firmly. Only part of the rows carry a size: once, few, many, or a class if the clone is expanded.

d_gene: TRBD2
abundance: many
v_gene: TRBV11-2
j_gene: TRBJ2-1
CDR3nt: TGTGCCAGCAGCTTAGACTCCGGGAGGAGATCCTACAATGAGCAGTTCTTC
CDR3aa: CASSLDSGRRSYNEQFF

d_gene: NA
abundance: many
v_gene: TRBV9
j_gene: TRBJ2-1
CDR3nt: TGTGCCAGCAGCGTGACTAGTTACAGTGAGCAGTTCTTC
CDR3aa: CASSVTSYSEQFF

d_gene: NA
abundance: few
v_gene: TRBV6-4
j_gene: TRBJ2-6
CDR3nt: TGTGCCAGCAGCCCGCAGGGAGGAGGGGCCAACGTCCTGACTTTC
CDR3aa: CASSPQGGGANVLTF

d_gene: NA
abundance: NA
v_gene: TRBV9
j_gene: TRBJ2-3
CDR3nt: TGTGCCAGCAGCGTAGGGAGGGCCGGGGCAGATACGCAGTATTTT
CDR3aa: CASSVGRAGADTQYF

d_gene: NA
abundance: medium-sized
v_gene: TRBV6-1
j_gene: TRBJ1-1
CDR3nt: TGTGCCAGCGGAGATAGTGAAGCTTTCTTT
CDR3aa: CASGDSEAFF

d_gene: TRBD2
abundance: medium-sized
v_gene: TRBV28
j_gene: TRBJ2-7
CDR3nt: TGTGCCAGCAGATACCTAGCGGGGGGGAACTACGAGCAGTACTTC
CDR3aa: CASRYLAGGNYEQYF

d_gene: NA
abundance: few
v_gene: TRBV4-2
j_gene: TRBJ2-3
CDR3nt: TGTGCCAGCAGCCAAGTTATAGCGGTAGGGGGCACAGATACGCAGTATTTT
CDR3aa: CASSQVIAVGGTDTQYF

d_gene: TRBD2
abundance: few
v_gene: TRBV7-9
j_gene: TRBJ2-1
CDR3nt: TGTGCCAGCAGCTCCGGGGGGGGGTATGAGCAGTTCTTC
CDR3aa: CASSSGGGYEQFF

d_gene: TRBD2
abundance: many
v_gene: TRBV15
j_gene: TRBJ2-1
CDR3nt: TGTGCCACCAGCAGAGGGGGGACTAGCGGGAGGGCCAGTAATGAGCAGTTCTTC
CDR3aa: CATSRGGTSGRASNEQFF

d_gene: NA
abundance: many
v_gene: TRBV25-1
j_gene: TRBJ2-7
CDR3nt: TGTGCCAGCAGTGGACAGAGCTCCTACGAGCAGTACTTC
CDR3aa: CASSGQSSYEQYF

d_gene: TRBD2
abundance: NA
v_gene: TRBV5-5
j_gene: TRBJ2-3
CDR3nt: TGTGCCAGCAGCGAGACTAGCGGGGAGGCTCGCACAGATACGCAGTATTTT
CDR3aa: CASSETSGEARTDTQYF

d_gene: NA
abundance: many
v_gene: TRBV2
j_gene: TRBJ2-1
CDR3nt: TGTGCCAGCAGTGACGTAGCTAATGAGCAGTTCTTC
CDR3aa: CASSDVANEQFF

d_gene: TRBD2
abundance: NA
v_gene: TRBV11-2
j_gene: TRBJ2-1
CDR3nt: TGTGCCAGCAGCTACGGCGGGAGGGCGGACAATGAGCAGTTCTTC
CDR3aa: CASSYGGRADNEQFF

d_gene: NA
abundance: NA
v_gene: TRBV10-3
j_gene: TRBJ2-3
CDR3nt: TGTGCCATCAGGGCTGGGCGGGAACTCACAGATACGCAGTATTTT
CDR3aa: CAIRAGRELTDTQYF

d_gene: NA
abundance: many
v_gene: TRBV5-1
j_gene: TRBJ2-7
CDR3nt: TGCGCCAGCAGCTTGGGGTCAGCGCTATCCTACGAGCAGTACTTC
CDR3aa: CASSLGSALSYEQYF

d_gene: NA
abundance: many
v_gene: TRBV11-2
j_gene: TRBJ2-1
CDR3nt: TGTGCCAGCAGCTTAGCCGGTGGACCAAATGAGCAGTTCTTC
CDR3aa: CASSLAGGPNEQFF

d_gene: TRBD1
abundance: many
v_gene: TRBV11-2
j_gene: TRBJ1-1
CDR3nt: TGTGCCAGCAGCTTAAGACAGGGGAACACTGAAGCTTTCTTT
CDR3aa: CASSLRQGNTEAFF

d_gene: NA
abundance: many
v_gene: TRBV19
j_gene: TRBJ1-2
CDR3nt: TGTGCCAGTAGTAATGGCGGACACCCTTATGGCTACACCTTC
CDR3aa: CASSNGGHPYGYTF

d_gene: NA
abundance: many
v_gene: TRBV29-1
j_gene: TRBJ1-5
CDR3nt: TGCAGCGTTGCCGGGACATATAATCAGCCCCAGCATTTT
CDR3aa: CSVAGTYNQPQHF

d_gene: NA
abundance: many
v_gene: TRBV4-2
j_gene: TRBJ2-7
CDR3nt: TGTGCCAGCAGCCAAGATAGGGGGGAAGGGTCCTACGAGCAGTACTTC
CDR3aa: CASSQDRGEGSYEQYF

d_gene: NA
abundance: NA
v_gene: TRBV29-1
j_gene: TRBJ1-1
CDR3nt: TGCAGCTCATTAAGGGATTCCGCTGAAGCTTTCTTT
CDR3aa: CSSLRDSAEAFF

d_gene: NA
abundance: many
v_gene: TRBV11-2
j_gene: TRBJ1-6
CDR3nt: TGTGCCAGCAGCCCAGGGGCGTCAGCGAATTCACCCCTCCACTTT
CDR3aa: CASSPGASANSPLHF

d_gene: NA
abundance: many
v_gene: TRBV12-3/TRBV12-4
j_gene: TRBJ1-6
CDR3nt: TGTGCCAGCAGTTCTGCAAGTTCCTATAATTCACCCCTCCACTTT
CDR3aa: CASSSASSYNSPLHF

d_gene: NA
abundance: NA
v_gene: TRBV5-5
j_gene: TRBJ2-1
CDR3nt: TGTGCCAGCAGCTTGGGTCTAGCCAATGAGCAGTTCTTC
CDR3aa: CASSLGLANEQFF

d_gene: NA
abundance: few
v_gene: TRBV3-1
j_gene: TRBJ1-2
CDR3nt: TGTGCCAGCAGCCATCTGGTAGGGCGGAGCTACTATGGCTACACCTTC
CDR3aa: CASSHLVGRSYYGYTF

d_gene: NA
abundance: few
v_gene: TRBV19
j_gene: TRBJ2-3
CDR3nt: TGTGCCAGTAGTATATCCGATACGCAGTATTTT
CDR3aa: CASSISDTQYF

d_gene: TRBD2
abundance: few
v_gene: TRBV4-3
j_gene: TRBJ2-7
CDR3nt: TGCGCCAGCAGCCAAGATGGGAGCGGGAGTTTGTACGAGCAGTACTTC
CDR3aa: CASSQDGSGSLYEQYF

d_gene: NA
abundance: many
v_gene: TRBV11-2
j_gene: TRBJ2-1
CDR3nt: TGTGCCAGCAGCTTATATGGCCTGAGGGACAATGAGCAGTTCTTC
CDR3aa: CASSLYGLRDNEQFF

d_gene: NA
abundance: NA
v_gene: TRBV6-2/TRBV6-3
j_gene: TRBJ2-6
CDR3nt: TGTGCCATACAGGCCCCTGGGGCCAACGTCCTGACTTTC
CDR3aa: CAIQAPGANVLTF

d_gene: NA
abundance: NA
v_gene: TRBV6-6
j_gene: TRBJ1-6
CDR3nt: TGTGCCAGCAGACCTCCGGGGTCGGCTAATTCACCCCTCCACTTT
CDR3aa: CASRPPGSANSPLHF

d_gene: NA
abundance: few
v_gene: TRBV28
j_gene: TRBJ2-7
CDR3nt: TGTGCCAGCAGTTTTAACCCGACGGCAGGGGTTTACGAGCAGTACTTC
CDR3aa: CASSFNPTAGVYEQYF

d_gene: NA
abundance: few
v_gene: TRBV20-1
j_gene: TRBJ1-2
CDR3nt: TGCAGTGCCCAGTCACAGGCCAACTATGGCTACACCTTC
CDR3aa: CSAQSQANYGYTF

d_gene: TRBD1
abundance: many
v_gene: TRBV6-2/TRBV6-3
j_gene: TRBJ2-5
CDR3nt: TGTGCCAGCAGTTACTTTTCGACAGGGACGGAGACCCAGTACTTC
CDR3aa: CASSYFSTGTETQYF

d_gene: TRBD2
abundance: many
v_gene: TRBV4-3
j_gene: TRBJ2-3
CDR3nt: TGCGCCAGCAGCCAAGATACAGCGGGAGGACTCACAGATACGCAGTATTTT
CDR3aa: CASSQDTAGGLTDTQYF

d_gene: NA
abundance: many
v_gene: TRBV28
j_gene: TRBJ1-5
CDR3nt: TGTGCCAGCACCCGGACAAGCAATCAGCCCCAGCATTTT
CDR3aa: CASTRTSNQPQHF

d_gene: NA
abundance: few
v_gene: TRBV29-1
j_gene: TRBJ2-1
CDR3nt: TGCAGCGTTGAAACAGGTCGCTCCTACAATGAGCAGTTCTTC
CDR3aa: CSVETGRSYNEQFF

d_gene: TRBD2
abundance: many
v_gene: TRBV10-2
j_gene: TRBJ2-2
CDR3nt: TGCGCCAGCAGCCCGACTAGCCCGAACACCGGGGAGCTGTTTTTT
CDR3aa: CASSPTSPNTGELFF

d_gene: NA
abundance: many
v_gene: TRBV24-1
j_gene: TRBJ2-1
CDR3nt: TGTGCCACCGCGGCAGGATTGAACTACAATGAGCAGTTCTTC
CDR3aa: CATAAGLNYNEQFF

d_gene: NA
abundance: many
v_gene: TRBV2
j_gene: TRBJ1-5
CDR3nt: TGTGCCAGCAGTGGCCCGGAGCAGCCCCAGCATTTT
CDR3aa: CASSGPEQPQHF

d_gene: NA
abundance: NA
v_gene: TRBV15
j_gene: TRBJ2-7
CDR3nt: TGTGCCACCAGCAGGGCCTACTACGAGCAGTACTTC
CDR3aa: CATSRAYYEQYF

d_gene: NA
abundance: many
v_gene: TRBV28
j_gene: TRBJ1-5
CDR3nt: TGTGCCAGCAGTTTAGGTCTCACCTACTATCAGCCCCAGCATTTT
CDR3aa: CASSLGLTYYQPQHF